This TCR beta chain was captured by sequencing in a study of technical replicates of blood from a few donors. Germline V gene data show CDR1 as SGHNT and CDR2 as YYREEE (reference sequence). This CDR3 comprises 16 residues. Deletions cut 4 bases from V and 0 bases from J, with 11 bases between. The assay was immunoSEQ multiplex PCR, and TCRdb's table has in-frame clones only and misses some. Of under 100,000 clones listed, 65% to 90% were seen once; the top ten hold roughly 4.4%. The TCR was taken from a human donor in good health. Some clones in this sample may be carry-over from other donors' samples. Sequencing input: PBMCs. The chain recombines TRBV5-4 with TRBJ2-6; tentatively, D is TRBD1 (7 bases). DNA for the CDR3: TGTGCCAGCAGCCGCGGGACAGCCTCTGGGGCCAACGTCCTGACTTTC. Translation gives CASSRGTASGANVLTF.